A selection of T cell receptor beta chains follows, all from one sample in a study of cytomegalovirus exposure and HLA in healthy donors. Repertoires were generated with immunoSEQ multiplex PCR, while TCRdb's copy carries only in-frame clones and drops some. The table shows around 130,000 clones, with 75% occurring only once. Sequencing was carried out using PBMCs. Receptor source: a woman between 40 and 55 years old in good health and CMV-seropositive. CDR3s include the opening cysteine and the closing phenylalanine or tryptophan. The D gene is left open where the match is weak. Expanded clones are given a class, and other clones once, few, many or no size at all.

>NA|TRBV27|NA|TRBJ2-6
CASRQGGSGANVLTF
TGTGCCAGCCGACAGGGAGGCTCTGGGGCCAACGTCCTGACTTTC
>NA|TRBV5-6|NA|TRBJ1-2
CASSSSGYGYTF
TGTGCCAGCAGCTCATCAGGGTATGGCTACACCTTC
>NA|TRBV9|NA|TRBJ2-7
CASSVLTSGEQYF
TGTGCCAGCAGCGTACTAACCTCGGGCGAGCAGTACTTC
>NA|TRBV7-3|TRBD1|TRBJ1-4
CASSRGTGSHEKLFF
TGTGCCAGCAGCCGGGGGACAGGGAGCCATGAAAAACTGTTTTTT
>NA|TRBV30|NA|TRBJ1-1
CAGSGGDTEAFF
TGTGCCGGAAGCGGGGGGGACACTGAAGCTTTCTTT
>few|TRBV7-2|NA|TRBJ2-3
CASGSVGGTDTQYF
TGTGCCAGCGGTTCAGTGGGGGGTACAGATACGCAGTATTTT
>NA|TRBV14|NA|TRBJ1-1
CASSRSLNTEAFF
TGTGCCAGCAGCCGAAGCCTGAACACTGAAGCTTTCTTT
>NA|TRBV11-1|NA|TRBJ2-5
CASSPSRETQYF
TGTGCCAGCAGCCCCTCCAGGGAGACCCAGTACTTC
>NA|TRBV11-3|NA|TRBJ1-3
CASSLGGTGNTIYF
TGTGCCAGCAGCTTAGGAGGGACTGGAAACACCATATATTTT
>NA|TRBV7-8|NA|TRBJ1-5
CASSRQGSGNQPQHF
TGTGCCAGCAGCCGCCAGGGGTCCGGCAATCAGCCCCAGCATTTT